This T cell receptor (beta chain) originates from a study of blood T cell repertoires in COVID-19. Participant age was roughly 18 to 90 years, and participants resided in fewer than 25 US areas. Cohorts were based on clinical histories the participants reported. As processed by the authors: Reference gene primer amplification yielded estimated nucleated cell counts. Assay used: immunoSEQ multiplex PCR; TCRdb lists only in-frame clones, some missing. The V and J calls and the clone size are those of that table, but D and trimming were determined from the DNA. The sample lists some 200,000 clones, more than 75% occurring once. Losses at the gene ends were 1 base for V and 1 base for J; bases not matched to a gene: 7. The CDR3 is made up of 16 amino acids. Germline-derived CDR1 and CDR2 are SQVTM and ANQGSEA.

The rearrangement links TRBV29-1 to TRBJ2-1; TRBD2 aligns across 7 bases. The sample comprised PBMCs or T cells enriched from blood (not recorded which). The receptor was isolated from a man aged 30 to 45 in a cohort exposed to, infected with or recovered from COVID-19 (not recorded which). CDR3 nucleotide sequence: TGCAGCGTTGAAGGGTACGGGAGGAGATCCTACAATGAGCAGTTCTTC. The encoded protein is CSVEGYGRRSYNEQFF.